A few counts support the clone carrying this T cell receptor beta chain. Its target is unknown. In the source study's methods: For papillary thyroid cancer, a distant-metastasis classifier was constructed from CDR3 differences observed across clinicopathological groups. TCRdb reassembled clones from the PCR reads with MiXCR. Clone size and V and J calls follow TCRdb, not the original study. The table records about 36,000 clones, 20% of them present only once. All patients were treatment-naive before thyroid surgery. The CDR3 covers 15 residues. J lost 2 bases, V lost 4 bases, and 2 bases had no gene match. CDR1 and CDR2 (germline): SNHLY, FYNNEI. This sample stems from a study of metastatic and nonmetastatic thyroid tumors. Study-level background: It was across blood and tumor or nodule tissue from malignant and benign thyroid patients that repertoires were compared.

Regarding the study as a whole: Relative to benign nodules, malignant thyroid tumors were reportedly characterized by significantly elevated TCR beta diversity in blood and tumor.

Sample: blood. The TCR sequence derives from a female donor with papillary thyroid cancer or a benign thyroid nodule (not recorded which). Some clones in this sample may be carry-over from other donors' samples. The V call is TRBV2, the J call TRBJ2-3, with TRBD2 identical over 11 bases. CDR3: CASSGTSGYTDTQYF. For the CDR3, the DNA is TGTGCCAGCAGTGGGACTAGCGGGTACACAGATACGCAGTATTTT. The entire variable domain, with the rest obtained from reference TRBV2 and TRBJ2-3, is as follows: EPEVTQTPSHQVTQMGQEVILRCVPISNHLYFYWYRQILGQKVEFLVSFYNNEISEKSEIFDDQFSVERPDGSNFTLKIRSTKLEDSAMYFCASSGTSGYTDTQYFGPGTRLTVL.